This TCR beta chain was retrieved from a study of human T cells and chemical hapten exposure. Looking at the study overall: Per-sample TCR yields varied mainly from small pooled library volume differences.

Germline V gene data show CDR1 as DFQATT and CDR2 as SNEGSKA (reference sequence). The CDR3 is 13 amino acids. Trimming removed 6 bases from V and 5 bases from J; junction bases left unmatched: 9. This clonotype has ten or more counts. What it recognizes is unknown. Study-wide results and limits: With regard to DPC sensitization, TCRs above 1 in 1000 frequency did not change.

Time point indicated: healthy volunteer bleed at 2 weeks. The authors extracted total RNA from unfractionated whole blood. Individual cDNA molecules received unique molecular identifiers in the library. Authors' data handling: Samples ranged from roughly 23,224 to 700,000 TCRs, with a median of 95,638. One entry per CDR3 protein, called by TCRdb with MiXCR from the RACE reads. The V and J calls and clone size are TCRdb's, not the authors'. The data contain 100,000 to 150,000 distinct CDR3 sequences, about 9.4% of them singletons. This receptor was obtained from a male donor in good health. Some clones in this sample may be carry-over from other donors' samples. The chain is built from TRBV20-1 and TRBJ1-2, with 7 bases aligning to TRBD1. Sequencing was done on a sample of whole blood. CDR3 amino acids: CSAPYLTGYGYTF. The CDR3 DNA sequence: TGCAGTGCCCCCTACCTGACAGGGTATGGCTACACCTTC.